A selection of T cell receptor beta chains follows, all from one sample in a study of CD8 T cells in ankylosing spondylitis. TCRdb independently ran MiXCR on the 5' RACE reads; one entry per CDR3 protein. Here the sample spans roughly 220,000 distinct CDR3 sequences, 10% being singletons. Sequences were obtained from blood, either unsorted or a sorted T cell fraction (not recorded which). These receptors were obtained from a male donor with ankylosing spondylitis or in good health (not recorded which). CDR3s include the opening cysteine and the closing phenylalanine or tryptophan. Each record gives: clone size, D gene, V gene, J gene, CDR3 protein, CDR3 DNA. A D gene is named only where the DNA matches it firmly. Expanded clones get a size class; other rows say once, few or many, or leave the size out.

abundance: many; d_gene: .; v_gene: TRBV7-9; j_gene: TRBJ2-3; CDR3aa: CASSRGAAGSTDTQYF; CDR3nt: TGTGCCAGCAGCCGGGGTGCGGCAGGGAGCACAGATACGCAGTATTTT
abundance: many; d_gene: .; v_gene: TRBV7-2; j_gene: TRBJ2-7; CDR3aa: CASSLDQGYEQYF; CDR3nt: TGTGCCAGCAGCTTAGACCAGGGGTACGAGCAGTACTTC
abundance: once; d_gene: .; v_gene: TRBV10-3; j_gene: TRBJ2-3; CDR3aa: CAISGRAATDTQYF; CDR3nt: TGTGCCATCAGTGGGCGGGCGGCCACAGATACGCAGTATTTT
abundance: many; d_gene: .; v_gene: TRBV9; j_gene: TRBJ1-6; CDR3aa: CASSPRTGDNSPLHF; CDR3nt: TGTGCCAGCAGCCCGAGGACCGGAGATAATTCACCCCTCCACTTT
abundance: .; d_gene: TRBD2; v_gene: TRBV6-1; j_gene: TRBJ2-1; CDR3aa: CASSTQAGKPNVEQFF; CDR3nt: TGTGCCAGCAGTACCCAAGCGGGGAAACCCAATGTTGAGCAGTTCTTC
abundance: many; d_gene: .; v_gene: TRBV9; j_gene: TRBJ1-1; CDR3aa: CASSVDHGPNTEAFF; CDR3nt: TGTGCCAGCAGCGTAGACCATGGGCCGAACACTGAAGCTTTCTTT
abundance: many; d_gene: .; v_gene: TRBV24-1; j_gene: TRBJ2-2; CDR3aa: CATSDLGKGGTGELFF; CDR3nt: TGTGCCACCAGTGATTTGGGAAAGGGGGGCACCGGGGAGCTGTTTTTT
abundance: .; d_gene: .; v_gene: TRBV6-8; j_gene: TRBJ2-5; CDR3aa: CTVGAQETQYF; CDR3nt: TGTACAGTTGGGGCGCAAGAGACCCAGTACTTC
abundance: many; d_gene: .; v_gene: TRBV2; j_gene: TRBJ1-6; CDR3aa: CASSVTGPNSPLHF; CDR3nt: TGTGCCAGCAGTGTTACAGGGCCTAATTCACCCCTCCACTTT
abundance: many; d_gene: .; v_gene: TRBV7-3; j_gene: TRBJ2-5; CDR3aa: CASSLQSGLQETQYF; CDR3nt: TGTGCCAGCAGCCTTCAAAGCGGGTTACAAGAGACCCAGTACTTC
abundance: .; d_gene: .; v_gene: TRBV2; j_gene: TRBJ1-1; CDR3aa: CASSGRREDTEAFF; CDR3nt: TGTGCCAGCAGTGGTCGTAGGGAGGACACTGAAGCTTTCTTT
abundance: few; d_gene: TRBD1; v_gene: TRBV6-1; j_gene: TRBJ1-4; CDR3aa: CASSPGQEFEKLFF; CDR3nt: TGTGCCAGCAGTCCGGGACAGGAATTTGAAAAACTGTTTTTT
abundance: many; d_gene: .; v_gene: TRBV10-3; j_gene: TRBJ2-3; CDR3aa: CATVSGDSTDTQYF; CDR3nt: TGTGCCACCGTTTCGGGGGATAGCACAGATACGCAGTATTTT
abundance: few; d_gene: TRBD2; v_gene: TRBV3-1; j_gene: TRBJ2-1; CDR3aa: CASSQGQAGLYNEQFF; CDR3nt: TGTGCCAGCAGCCAAGGCCAAGCGGGGCTCTACAATGAGCAGTTCTTC
abundance: few; d_gene: .; v_gene: TRBV5-5; j_gene: TRBJ2-7; CDR3aa: CASSLVGQNYEQYF; CDR3nt: TGTGCCAGCAGCTTGGTAGGACAGAACTACGAGCAGTACTTC
abundance: many; d_gene: .; v_gene: TRBV12-3/TRBV12-4; j_gene: TRBJ1-4; CDR3aa: CASSRLRRLNEKLFF; CDR3nt: TGTGCCAGCAGCCGTTTAAGGAGATTGAATGAAAAACTGTTTTTT
abundance: many; d_gene: TRBD2; v_gene: TRBV7-9; j_gene: TRBJ2-3; CDR3aa: CASSLRGGKADTQYF; CDR3nt: TGTGCCAGCAGCTTACGGGGGGGCAAGGCAGATACGCAGTATTTT
abundance: many; d_gene: TRBD2; v_gene: TRBV20-1; j_gene: TRBJ2-1; CDR3aa: CSAETSGGPFSYNEQFF; CDR3nt: TGCAGTGCTGAGACTAGCGGGGGGCCCTTCTCCTACAATGAGCAGTTCTTC
abundance: many; d_gene: .; v_gene: TRBV10-3; j_gene: TRBJ2-5; CDR3aa: CAGSGSGSQETQYF; CDR3nt: TGTGCCGGCTCGGGGAGTGGGAGCCAAGAGACCCAGTACTTC
abundance: many; d_gene: .; v_gene: TRBV20-1; j_gene: TRBJ2-3; CDR3aa: CSAKEGSTTTDTQYF; CDR3nt: TGCAGTGCTAAGGAGGGTTCCACAACCACAGATACGCAGTATTTT
abundance: few; d_gene: TRBD1; v_gene: TRBV24-1; j_gene: TRBJ2-3; CDR3aa: CATSDWTGGATDTQYF; CDR3nt: TGTGCCACCAGTGATTGGACAGGGGGAGCCACAGATACGCAGTATTTT
abundance: many; d_gene: .; v_gene: TRBV20-1; j_gene: TRBJ2-7; CDR3aa: CSAREIQTVAYEQYF; CDR3nt: TGCAGTGCTAGAGAAATCCAGACAGTCGCGTACGAGCAGTACTTC
abundance: many; d_gene: .; v_gene: TRBV28; j_gene: TRBJ1-2; CDR3aa: CASSPRTIRYTAGYTF; CDR3nt: TGTGCCAGCAGTCCGAGGACAATAAGATATACTGCCGGCTACACCTTC
abundance: many; d_gene: .; v_gene: TRBV5-6; j_gene: TRBJ1-6; CDR3aa: CASSLDGHYSPLHF; CDR3nt: TGTGCCAGCAGCTTGGATGGACATTATTCACCCCTCCACTTT
abundance: few; d_gene: TRBD2; v_gene: TRBV6-1; j_gene: TRBJ2-2; CDR3aa: CASTVAGGLNTGELFF; CDR3nt: TGTGCCAGCACCGTAGCGGGGGGGCTTAACACCGGGGAGCTGTTTTTT
abundance: few; d_gene: TRBD2; v_gene: TRBV11-1; j_gene: TRBJ2-1; CDR3aa: CASSPYASGGFYNEQFF; CDR3nt: TGTGCCAGCAGCCCCTATGCTAGCGGGGGGTTTTACAATGAGCAGTTCTTC
abundance: .; d_gene: .; v_gene: TRBV15; j_gene: TRBJ2-7; CDR3aa: CATSRDRVGSPTYEQYF; CDR3nt: TGTGCCACCAGCAGAGATCGGGTTGGAAGTCCAACCTACGAGCAGTACTTC
abundance: many; d_gene: .; v_gene: TRBV5-1; j_gene: TRBJ2-7; CDR3aa: CASSPDSSYEQYF; CDR3nt: TGCGCCAGCAGCCCGGACAGCTCCTACGAGCAGTACTTC
abundance: few; d_gene: .; v_gene: TRBV5-1; j_gene: TRBJ1-5; CDR3aa: CASSLVPSTGANQPQHF; CDR3nt: TGCGCCAGCAGCTTGGTCCCGTCGACGGGCGCCAATCAGCCCCAGCATTTT
abundance: many; d_gene: TRBD2; v_gene: TRBV10-3; j_gene: TRBJ2-3; CDR3aa: CAISMASGADTQYF; CDR3nt: TGTGCCATCAGTATGGCTAGCGGCGCAGATACGCAGTATTTT
abundance: many; d_gene: .; v_gene: TRBV30; j_gene: TRBJ2-7; CDR3aa: CAFAANYEQYF; CDR3nt: TGTGCCTTCGCCGCCAACTACGAGCAGTACTTC
abundance: few; d_gene: TRBD2; v_gene: TRBV27; j_gene: TRBJ2-1; CDR3aa: CASSFSAHPGLAGVGREQFF; CDR3nt: TGTGCCAGCAGTTTTTCCGCTCACCCGGGACTAGCGGGTGTCGGGCGTGAGCAGTTCTTC
abundance: .; d_gene: .; v_gene: TRBV27; j_gene: TRBJ1-5; CDR3aa: CASSYLGAGQPQHF; CDR3nt: TGTGCCAGCAGTTATTTAGGGGCTGGTCAGCCCCAGCATTTT
abundance: .; d_gene: .; v_gene: TRBV3-1; j_gene: TRBJ2-7; CDR3aa: CASSRVDPYEQYF; CDR3nt: TGTGCCAGCAGCCGAGTTGACCCCTACGAGCAGTACTTC
abundance: many; d_gene: TRBD1; v_gene: TRBV5-5; j_gene: TRBJ1-5; CDR3aa: CASSSEQGANQPQHF; CDR3nt: TGTGCCAGCAGCTCAGAACAGGGGGCCAATCAGCCCCAGCATTTT
abundance: few; d_gene: TRBD1; v_gene: TRBV18; j_gene: TRBJ1-1; CDR3aa: CASATGGSGTEAFF; CDR3nt: TGTGCCAGCGCGACAGGGGGCTCAGGGACTGAAGCTTTCTTT
abundance: many; d_gene: .; v_gene: TRBV7-2; j_gene: TRBJ2-3; CDR3aa: CASSGRQSDTQYF; CDR3nt: TGTGCCAGCAGTGGACGGCAGTCAGATACGCAGTATTTT
abundance: many; d_gene: TRBD2; v_gene: TRBV2; j_gene: TRBJ2-1; CDR3aa: CATQGLAGASSYNEQFF; CDR3nt: TGTGCCACTCAGGGACTAGCGGGGGCCAGCTCCTACAATGAGCAGTTCTTC
abundance: many; d_gene: TRBD2; v_gene: TRBV29-1; j_gene: TRBJ2-1; CDR3aa: CSVDFSGAYNEQFF; CDR3nt: TGCAGCGTTGATTTTAGCGGGGCGTACAATGAGCAGTTCTTC
abundance: .; d_gene: .; v_gene: TRBV11-2; j_gene: TRBJ2-1; CDR3aa: CASSLNRTGGQVTYNERFF; CDR3nt: TGTGCCAGCAGCTTAAACCGAACGGGAGGACAGGTCACCTACAATGAGCGGTTCTTC
abundance: .; d_gene: TRBD1; v_gene: TRBV19; j_gene: TRBJ1-5; CDR3aa: CASRGGYSNQPQHF; CDR3nt: TGTGCCAGTAGAGGGGGCTATAGCAATCAGCCCCAGCATTTT
abundance: many; d_gene: .; v_gene: TRBV20-1; j_gene: TRBJ2-5; CDR3aa: CSANSGTPGEETQYF; CDR3nt: TGCAGTGCTAACTCCGGGACCCCCGGCGAAGAGACCCAGTACTTC
abundance: many; d_gene: TRBD1; v_gene: TRBV12-3/TRBV12-4; j_gene: TRBJ1-1; CDR3aa: CASSFAAQGGTEAFF; CDR3nt: TGTGCCAGCAGCTTCGCTGCACAGGGGGGCACTGAAGCTTTCTTT
abundance: .; d_gene: .; v_gene: TRBV20-1; j_gene: TRBJ2-5; CDR3aa: CSARVGTDRGAQYF; CDR3nt: TGCAGTGCTAGAGTCGGGACGGATAGGGGGGCCCAGTACTTC
abundance: many; d_gene: .; v_gene: TRBV20-1; j_gene: TRBJ1-2; CDR3aa: CSARIATGRYTF; CDR3nt: TGCAGTGCTAGGATTGCGACAGGACGCTACACCTTC
abundance: many; d_gene: .; v_gene: TRBV28; j_gene: TRBJ1-4; CDR3aa: CASSSPGGQINEKLFF; CDR3nt: TGTGCCAGCAGTAGCCCGGGGGGGCAGATTAATGAAAAACTGTTTTTT
abundance: .; d_gene: TRBD1; v_gene: TRBV15; j_gene: TRBJ2-2; CDR3aa: CATSRGLPGQGANGELFF; CDR3nt: TGTGCCACCAGCAGAGGGTTGCCGGGACAGGGGGCAAACGGGGAGCTGTTTTTT
abundance: many; d_gene: .; v_gene: TRBV2; j_gene: TRBJ2-1; CDR3aa: CASSGAREQFF; CDR3nt: TGTGCCAGCTCAGGGGCTCGGGAGCAGTTCTTC
abundance: few; d_gene: TRBD2; v_gene: TRBV30; j_gene: TRBJ2-5; CDR3aa: CAWITSGTSGMYQETQYF; CDR3nt: TGTGCCTGGATTACCTCCGGGACTAGCGGGATGTACCAAGAGACCCAGTACTTC
abundance: .; d_gene: .; v_gene: TRBV18; j_gene: TRBJ1-1; CDR3aa: CASSAGPGSTEAFF; CDR3nt: TGTGCCAGCTCAGCCGGCCCCGGGAGCACTGAAGCTTTCTTT
abundance: .; d_gene: .; v_gene: TRBV4-2; j_gene: TRBJ1-5; CDR3aa: CASSPDPDQPQHF; CDR3nt: TGTGCCAGCAGCCCCGACCCCGATCAGCCCCAGCATTTT
abundance: few; d_gene: TRBD2; v_gene: TRBV3-1; j_gene: TRBJ2-2; CDR3aa: CASCLTSGGPPTGELFF; CDR3nt: TGTGCCTCCTGCCTGACTAGCGGGGGCCCACCGACCGGGGAGCTGTTTTTT
abundance: .; d_gene: .; v_gene: TRBV5-6; j_gene: TRBJ1-2; CDR3aa: CASRHTAREGYGYTF; CDR3nt: TGTGCCAGCAGGCATACCGCGAGGGAGGGCTATGGCTACACCTTC
abundance: few; d_gene: TRBD1; v_gene: TRBV11-1; j_gene: TRBJ2-7; CDR3aa: CASSAETGLVLSYEQYF; CDR3nt: TGTGCCAGCAGCGCGGAGACAGGGTTGGTCCTGTCCTACGAGCAGTACTTC
abundance: many; d_gene: .; v_gene: TRBV20-1; j_gene: TRBJ1-5; CDR3aa: CSASATTGGNQPQHF; CDR3nt: TGCAGTGCTTCAGCTACAACGGGGGGCAATCAGCCCCAGCATTTT